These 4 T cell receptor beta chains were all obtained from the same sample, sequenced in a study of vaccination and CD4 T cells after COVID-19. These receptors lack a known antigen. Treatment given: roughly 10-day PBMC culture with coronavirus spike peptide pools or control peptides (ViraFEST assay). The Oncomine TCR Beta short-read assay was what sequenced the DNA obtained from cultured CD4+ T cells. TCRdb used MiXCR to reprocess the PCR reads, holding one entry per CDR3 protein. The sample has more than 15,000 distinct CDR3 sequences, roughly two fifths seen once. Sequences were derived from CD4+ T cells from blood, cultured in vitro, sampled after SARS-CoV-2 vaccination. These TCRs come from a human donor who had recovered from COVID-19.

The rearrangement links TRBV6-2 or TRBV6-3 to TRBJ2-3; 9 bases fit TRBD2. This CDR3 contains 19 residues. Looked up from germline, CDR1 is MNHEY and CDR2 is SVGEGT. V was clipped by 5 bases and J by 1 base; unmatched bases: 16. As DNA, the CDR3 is TGTGCCAGCAGTGGGGTAAGGCTAGCGGGGACCTACGGCACAGATACGCAGTATTTT. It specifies CASSGVRLAGTYGTDTQYF.

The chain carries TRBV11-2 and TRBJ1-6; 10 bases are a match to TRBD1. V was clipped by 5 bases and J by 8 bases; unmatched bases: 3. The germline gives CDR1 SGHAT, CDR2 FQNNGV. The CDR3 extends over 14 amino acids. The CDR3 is CASSIGTGDSPLHF. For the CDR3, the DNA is TGTGCCAGCAGCATCGGGACAGGGGATTCACCCCTCCACTTT.

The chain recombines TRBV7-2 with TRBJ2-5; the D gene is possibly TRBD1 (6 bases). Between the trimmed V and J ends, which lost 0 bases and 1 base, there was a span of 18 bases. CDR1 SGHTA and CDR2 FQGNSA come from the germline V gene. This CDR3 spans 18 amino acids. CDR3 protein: CASSLAGALLLSQETQYF. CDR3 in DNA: TGTGCCAGCAGCTTAGCGGGGGCTTTACTTCTCTCCCAAGAGACCCAGTACTTC.

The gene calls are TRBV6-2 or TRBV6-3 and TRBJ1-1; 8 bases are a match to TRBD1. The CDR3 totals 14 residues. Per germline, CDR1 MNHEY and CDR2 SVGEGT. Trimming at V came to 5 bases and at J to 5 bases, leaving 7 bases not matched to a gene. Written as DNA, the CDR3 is TGTGCCAGCAGTGAGGACAGGGCCGTGACTGAAGCTTTCTTT. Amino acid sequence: CASSEDRAVTEAFF.